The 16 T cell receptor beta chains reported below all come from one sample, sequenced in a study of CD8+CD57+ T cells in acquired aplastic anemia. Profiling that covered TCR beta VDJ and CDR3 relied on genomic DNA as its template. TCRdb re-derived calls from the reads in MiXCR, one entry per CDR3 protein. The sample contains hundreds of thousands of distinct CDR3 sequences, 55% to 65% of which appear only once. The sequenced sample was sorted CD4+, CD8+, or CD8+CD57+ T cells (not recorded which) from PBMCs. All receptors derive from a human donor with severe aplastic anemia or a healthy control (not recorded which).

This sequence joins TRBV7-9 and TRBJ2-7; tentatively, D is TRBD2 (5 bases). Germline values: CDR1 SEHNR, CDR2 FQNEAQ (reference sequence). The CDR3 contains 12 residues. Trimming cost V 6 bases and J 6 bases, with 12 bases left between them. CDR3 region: CASSEGGFEQYF. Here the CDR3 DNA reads TGTGCCAGCAGTGAAGGCGGGTTCGAGCAGTACTTC.

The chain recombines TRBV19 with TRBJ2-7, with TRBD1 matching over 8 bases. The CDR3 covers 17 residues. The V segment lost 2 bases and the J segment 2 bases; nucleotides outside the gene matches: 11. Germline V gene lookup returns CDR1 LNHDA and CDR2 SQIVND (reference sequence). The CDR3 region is CASSIPDRGLDPYEQYF. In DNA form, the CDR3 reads TGTGCCAGTAGTATACCCGACAGGGGCCTTGATCCCTACGAGCAGTACTTC.

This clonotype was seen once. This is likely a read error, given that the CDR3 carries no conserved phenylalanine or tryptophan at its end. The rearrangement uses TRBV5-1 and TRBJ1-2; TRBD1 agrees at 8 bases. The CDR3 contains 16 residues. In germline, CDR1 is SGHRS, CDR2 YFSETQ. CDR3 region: CASSPTVGDRGYGYTL. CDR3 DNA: TGTGCCAGCAGCCCCACCGTGGGTGACAGGGGCTATGGCTACACCCTC.

The CDR3, as DNA: TGCGCCAGCAGCGATGGTCCGGGACAGCTTAATTCACCCCTCCACTTT. The encoded protein is CASSDGPGQLNSPLHF. The rearrangement uses TRBV5-1 and TRBJ1-6; the match to TRBD1 covers 7 bases. V was pared by 4 bases and J by 6 bases, with 10 bases of the junction left unmatched. Germline V gene data show CDR1 as SGHRS and CDR2 as YFSETQ. The CDR3 extends over 16 amino acids.

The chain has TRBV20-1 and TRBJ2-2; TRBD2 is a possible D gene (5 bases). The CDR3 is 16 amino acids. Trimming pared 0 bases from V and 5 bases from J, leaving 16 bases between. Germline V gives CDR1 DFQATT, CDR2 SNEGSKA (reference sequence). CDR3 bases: TGCAGTGCTAGAGATTGGGCCAGCGGCGATACCGGGGAGCTGTTTTTT. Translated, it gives CSARDWASGDTGELFF.

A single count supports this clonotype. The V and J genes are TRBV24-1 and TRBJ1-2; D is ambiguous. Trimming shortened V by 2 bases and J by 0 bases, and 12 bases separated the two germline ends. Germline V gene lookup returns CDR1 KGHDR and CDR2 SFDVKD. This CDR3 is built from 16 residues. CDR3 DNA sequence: TGTGCCACCAGTGATTCCCCAGCTGGGTCTAACTATGGCTACACCTTC. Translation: CATSDSPAGSNYGYTF.

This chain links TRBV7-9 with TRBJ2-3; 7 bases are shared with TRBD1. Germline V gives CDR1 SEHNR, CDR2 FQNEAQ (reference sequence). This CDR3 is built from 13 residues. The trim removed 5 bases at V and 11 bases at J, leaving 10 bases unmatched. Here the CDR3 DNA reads TGTGCCAGCAGCCAAGTAATCCGGGACAGGCAGTATTTT. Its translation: CASSQVIRDRQYF. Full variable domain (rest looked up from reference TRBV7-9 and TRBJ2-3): DTGVSQNPRHKITKRGQNVTFRCDPISEHNRLYWYRQTLGQGPEFLTYFQNEAQLEKSRLLSDRFSAERPKGSFSTLEIQRTEQGDSAMYLCASSQVIRDRQYFGPGTRLTVL.

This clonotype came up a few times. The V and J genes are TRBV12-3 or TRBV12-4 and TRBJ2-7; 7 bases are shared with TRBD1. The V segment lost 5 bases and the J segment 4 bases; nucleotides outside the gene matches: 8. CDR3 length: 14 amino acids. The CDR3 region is CASSTQGLQYEQYF. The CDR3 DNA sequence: TGTGCCAGCAGTACACAGGGGCTACAATACGAGCAGTACTTC.

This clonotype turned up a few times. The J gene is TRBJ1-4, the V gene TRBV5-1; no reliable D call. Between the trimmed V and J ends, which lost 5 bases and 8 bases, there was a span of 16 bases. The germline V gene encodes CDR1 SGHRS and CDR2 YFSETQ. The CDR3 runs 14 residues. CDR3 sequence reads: CASRFSAGREKLFF. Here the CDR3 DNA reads TGCGCCAGCAGATTTTCGGCGGGGAGGGAAAAACTGTTTTTT.

CDR3 sequence reads: CSAQLSTGPYNEQFF. CDR3 in DNA: TGCAGTGCTCAGCTGAGCACAGGGCCCTACAATGAGCAGTTCTTC. The chain is built from TRBV20-1 and TRBJ2-1, with D possibly TRBD1 on 6 matching bases. The germline CDR1 and CDR2 sequences are DFQATT and SNEGSKA (reference sequence). The CDR3 runs to 15 residues. Trimming cost V 5 bases and J 2 bases, with 16 bases left between them.

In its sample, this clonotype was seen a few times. DNA for the CDR3: TGTGCCAGCAGCCCGACCTTTGGAGCGGTGAACACCGGGGAGCTGTTTTTT. Encoded protein: CASSPTFGAVNTGELFF. The V gene is TRBV3-1, the J gene TRBJ2-2; TRBD2 might be the D (5 bases). The germline V gene has CDR1 LGHDT and CDR2 YNNKEL (reference sequence). The CDR3 has 17 residues. V dropped 4 bases and J dropped 1 base, with 16 bases sitting between them.

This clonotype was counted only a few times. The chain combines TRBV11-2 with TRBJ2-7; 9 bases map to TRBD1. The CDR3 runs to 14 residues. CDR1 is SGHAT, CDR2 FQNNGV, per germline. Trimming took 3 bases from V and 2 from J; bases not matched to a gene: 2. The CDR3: CASSFGQGTYEQYF. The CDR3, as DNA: TGTGCCAGCAGCTTTGGACAGGGGACCTACGAGCAGTACTTC.

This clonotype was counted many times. The chain's CDR3 is CAWSTYGRAETQYF. DNA for the CDR3: TGTGCCTGGAGTACATACGGCCGGGCGGAGACCCAGTACTTC. The chain uses TRBV30 and TRBJ2-5; no clear D. This CDR3 has 14 amino acids. Trimming pared 2 bases from V and 5 bases from J, leaving 15 bases between. CDR1 is GTSNPN and CDR2 is SVGIG in the germline V gene (reference sequence).

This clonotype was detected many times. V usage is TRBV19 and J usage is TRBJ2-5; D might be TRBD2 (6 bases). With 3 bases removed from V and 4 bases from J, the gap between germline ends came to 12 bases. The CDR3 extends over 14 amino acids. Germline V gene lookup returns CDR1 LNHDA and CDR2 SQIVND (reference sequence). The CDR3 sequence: CASSIEDGGETQYF. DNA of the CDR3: TGTGCCAGTAGTATCGAGGACGGGGGAGAGACCCAGTACTTC.

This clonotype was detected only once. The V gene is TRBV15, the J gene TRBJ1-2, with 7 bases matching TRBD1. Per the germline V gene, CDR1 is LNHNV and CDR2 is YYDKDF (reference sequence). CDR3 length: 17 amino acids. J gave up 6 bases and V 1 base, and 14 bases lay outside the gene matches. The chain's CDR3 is CATSRVDLQGPEDGYTF. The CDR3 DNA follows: TGTGCCACCAGCAGAGTCGATTTACAGGGGCCGGAGGATGGCTACACCTTC.

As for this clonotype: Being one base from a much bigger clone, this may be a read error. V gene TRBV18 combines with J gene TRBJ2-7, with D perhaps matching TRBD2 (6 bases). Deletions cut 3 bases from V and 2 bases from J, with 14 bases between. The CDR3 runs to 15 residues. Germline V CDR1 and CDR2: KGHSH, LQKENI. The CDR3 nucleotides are TGTGCCAGCTCACCCCCATACACGGGAGCCTACGAGCAGTACTTC. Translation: CASSPPYTGAYEQYF.